The 28 T cell receptor beta chains presented below share a single source sample, sequenced in a study of T cells in Graves' hyperthyroidism and ophthalmopathy. RNA transcripts served as the template for amplifying TCR beta CDR3 regions. HTBI primers drove first-round RT-PCR of the TCR CDR3. Via MiXCR, TCRdb re-called the multiplex PCR reads, giving one row per CDR3 protein. The sample comprises around 340,000 distinct CDR3 sequences, roughly 21% of which are singletons, and around half rests with the top ten. Material: blood. The receptors were sampled from a woman in her 50s with Graves' hyperthyroidism.

The J gene is TRBJ2-5, the V gene TRBV29-1; D gene uncertain. From germline, CDR1 is SQVTM and CDR2 ANQGSEA. Trimming took 3 bases from V and 2 from J, leaving 13 bases between them. This CDR3 is built from 14 residues. The CDR3 is CSVEKWAAQETQYF. The DNA for the CDR3 is TGCAGCGTTGAGAAGTGGGCAGCTCAAGAGACCCAGTACTTC.

A few counts support this clonotype. The gene calls are TRBV5-1 and TRBJ1-1, with TRBD1 matching 8 bases. Germline V lookup: CDR1 SGHRS, CDR2 YFSETQ. This CDR3 region has 14 residues. V lost 4 bases and J lost 3; bases outside the gene matches: 5. In nucleotides, the CDR3 is TGCGCCAGCAGCACTGCGACAGGGGACACTGAAGCTTTCTTT. It is translated as CASSTATGDTEAFF. The full variable domain, with the rest looked up from reference TRBV5-1 and TRBJ1-1, is KAGVTQTPRYLIKTRGQQVTLSCSPISGHRSVSWYQQTPGQGLQFLFEYFSETQRNKGNFPGRFSGRQFSNSRSEMNVSTLELGDSALYLCASSTATGDTEAFFGQGTRLTVV.

The chain employs TRBV12-3 or TRBV12-4 and TRBJ2-7, with 13 bases fitting TRBD2. CDR3 length equals 15 residues. With 5 bases clipped from V and 5 bases from J, the junction kept 6 bases outside the gene matches. The CDR3 DNA reads as TGTGCCAGCAGTGGGACTAGCGGGGTTGATGACGAGCAGTACTTC. Translated: CASSGTSGVDDEQYF.

This clonotype was counted a few times. The rearrangement links TRBV6-2 or TRBV6-3 to TRBJ2-7; D is ambiguous. The CDR3 loop spans 12 amino acids. V was pared by 0 bases and J by 7 bases, with 7 bases between. Germline V gene data show CDR1 as MNHEY and CDR2 as SVGEGT. CDR3: CASSYSGLEQYF. DNA of the CDR3: TGTGCCAGCAGTTACTCTGGGTTGGAGCAGTACTTC.

This clonotype has a count of ten or more. V is TRBV20-1 and J is TRBJ1-2; D remains ambiguous. This CDR3 spans 11 amino acids. The V gene lost 5 bases and the J gene lost 3 bases, with 7 bases spanning the gap. The germline CDR1 and CDR2 sequences are DFQATT and SNEGSKA (reference sequence). This CDR3 reads CSASTDYGYTF. DNA of the CDR3: TGCAGTGCTTCTACAGACTATGGCTACACCTTC.

A few counts support this clonotype. V gene TRBV6-1 combines with J gene TRBJ2-5; D is perhaps TRBD1 (6 bases). V gave up 1 base and J gave up 4 bases, with 13 bases separating them. Germline V gene data show CDR1 as MNHNS and CDR2 as SASEGT. The CDR3 is 15 residues long. The CDR3 bases are TGTGCCAGCAGTGAAGGGGGTCAGGGGAGAGAGACCCAGTACTTC. Its protein product is CASSEGGQGRETQYF.

This clonotype was counted many times. The gene calls are TRBV6-1 and TRBJ1-2; no firm D call. The CDR3 loop spans 14 amino acids. Trimming removed 5 bases from V and 4 bases from J, with 14 bases in between. Germline assignment: CDR1 MNHNS and CDR2 SASEGT. CDR3 protein: CASSPEGRAYGYTF. The CDR3 region has the DNA TGTGCCAGCAGTCCCGAGGGAAGGGCCTATGGCTACACCTTC.

This clonotype was counted ten times or more. The V gene is TRBV14, the J gene TRBJ2-2; D not resolved. Germline assignment: CDR1 SGHDN and CDR2 FVKESK. CDR3 size: 13 residues. The ends were cut back, 6 bases at V and 4 bases at J, with 9 bases in the middle. The chain's CDR3 is CASRDRLTGELFF. CDR3 nucleotide sequence: TGTGCCAGCAGGGACCGACTCACCGGGGAGCTGTTTTTT.

Ten or more counts support this clonotype. This chain links TRBV11-2 with TRBJ2-2, with 11 bases aligning to TRBD2. J gave up 5 bases and V 6 bases, and 8 bases lay outside the gene matches. The CDR3 sequence is 16 residues long. The germline V gene has CDR1 SGHAT and CDR2 FQNNGV. The CDR3 loop is CASRPGTSGRTGELFF. The CDR3 coding sequence is TGTGCCAGCAGACCAGGGACTAGCGGACGGACCGGGGAGCTGTTTTTT.

This clonotype was seen many times. The chain employs TRBV4-2 and TRBJ1-4; D is unclear. From germline, CDR1 is LGHNA and CDR2 YNFKEQ. CDR3 length: 13 residues. The V gene lost 0 bases and the J gene lost 8 bases, with 7 bases spanning the gap. CDR3 in DNA: TGTGCCAGCAGCCAAGACTTCCACGAAAAACTGTTTTTT. Protein sequence: CASSQDFHEKLFF.

The chain uses TRBV19 and TRBJ2-1, with 9 bases fitting TRBD2. The ends lost 7 bases at V and 7 bases at J; junction bases unmatched: 14. Germline V gene lookup returns CDR1 LNHDA and CDR2 SQIVND (reference sequence). The CDR3 sequence is 16 residues long. DNA for the CDR3: TGTGCCAGTAAGATCTATGGGGTAGCGGGAGCGAATGAGCAGTTCTTC. Amino acids: CASKIYGVAGANEQFF.

This clonotype was counted at least ten times. The chain joins TRBV5-1 to TRBJ2-7; TRBD1 might be the D (7 bases). Germline V gene sequence: CDR1 SGHRS, CDR2 YFSETQ. The ends were cut back, 1 base at V and 7 bases at J, with 15 bases in the middle. CDR3 length equals 14 residues. The CDR3 reads CASSLTGDFVEQYF. CDR3 in DNA: TGCGCCAGCAGCTTGACAGGGGACTTTGTGGAGCAGTACTTC.

This clonotype has a count of ten or more. The chain recombines TRBV11-2 with TRBJ2-7; possible D gene TRBD1, 5 bases. The CDR3 runs to 12 residues. Germline V CDR1 and CDR2: SGHAT, FQNNGV. The V gene lost 2 bases and the J gene lost 7 bases, with 9 bases spanning the gap. The CDR3 bases are TGTGCCAGCAGCTTAACTCAGGGTGAGCAGTACTTC. Translation: CASSLTQGEQYF.

This clonotype appeared many times. The chain uses TRBV6-5 and TRBJ1-5; D is unclear. CDR1 is MNHEY, CDR2 SVGAGI, per germline. CDR3 length equals 14 residues. With 0 bases removed from V and 5 bases from J, the gap between germline ends came to 8 bases. Written as DNA, the CDR3 is TGTGCCAGCAGTTACTCGGGTGGGGATCAGCCCCAGCATTTT. Protein: CASSYSGGDQPQHF.

The chain recombines TRBV6-1 with TRBJ1-2, with TRBD1 matching 8 bases. Germline V gives CDR1 MNHNS, CDR2 SASEGT. This CDR3 spans 15 amino acids. V lost 0 bases, J lost 4 bases, and 4 bases stayed unmatched. In nucleotides, the CDR3 is TGTGCCAGCAGTGAAGCGACAGGGGCGGGCTATGGCTACACCTTC. It yields the protein CASSEATGAGYGYTF.

This chain joins TRBV12-3 or TRBV12-4 and TRBJ2-7, with 10 bases that match TRBD1. The CDR3 has 15 amino acids. With V trimmed by 5 bases and J by 2 bases, 6 bases remained unmatched. The CDR3 sequence is CASSPTGGPPYEQYF. CDR3 nucleotides: TGTGCCAGCAGTCCGACAGGGGGCCCCCCCTACGAGCAGTACTTC.

The chain joins TRBV5-1 to TRBJ2-1; no reliable D call. CDR3 length equals 14 residues. V was shortened by 0 bases and J by 4 bases, with 8 bases between the two germline ends. From germline, CDR1 is SGHRS and CDR2 YFSETQ. As DNA, the CDR3 is TGCGCCAGCAGCTTGGACGGACGGTACAATGAGCAGTTCTTC. This gives the protein CASSLDGRYNEQFF.

The table lists this clonotype with a few counts. V usage is TRBV5-5 and J usage is TRBJ2-6; 7 bases line up with TRBD2. The CDR3 runs 14 residues. V shed 4 bases, J shed 10 bases, and the junction held 8 bases outside the gene matches. Germline loops: CDR1 SGHKS, CDR2 YYEKEE (reference sequence). CDR3 sequence reads: CASSPRGLFNVLTF. The CDR3 DNA reads TGTGCCAGCAGCCCTAGGGGACTATTTAACGTCCTGACTTTC.

This clonotype has only a few counts. The chain combines TRBV5-8 with TRBJ2-7; the D call may be TRBD1 or TRBD2 (6 bases each). CDR1 SGHTS and CDR2 YDEGEE come from the germline V gene. The CDR3 totals 16 residues. V gave up 3 bases and J gave up 5 bases, with 21 bases separating them. CDR3 residues: CASSSQGLPLRNEQYF. The CDR3 DNA reads as TGTGCCAGCAGCTCACAGGGACTTCCTCTGCGGAACGAGCAGTACTTC.

To note about this clonotype: A much larger clone is a single base away; this may be a read error. The chain recombines TRBV5-1 with TRBJ2-7; TRBD1 aligns across 7 bases. CDR1 SGHRS and CDR2 YFSETQ come from the germline V gene. The CDR3 contains 14 residues. CDR3 bases: TGCGCCAGCAGATTGGCTGACAGGGCCTACGAGCAGTACTTC. Translated, it gives CASRLADRAYEQYF. Together with reference TRBV5-1 and TRBJ2-7, the CDR3 gives the full variable domain: KAGVTQTPRYLIKTRGQQVTLSCSPISGHRSVSWYQQTPGQGLQFLFEYFSETQRNKGNFPGRFSGRQFSNSRSEMNVSTLELGDSALYLCASRLADRAYEQYFGPGTRLTVT.

This clonotype was found many times. The chain combines TRBV12-5 with TRBJ2-1, with TRBD2 matching over 7 bases. The CDR3 is made up of 17 amino acids. V shed 0 bases, J shed 3 bases, and the junction held 8 bases outside the gene matches. From germline, CDR1 is LGHNT and CDR2 FRNRAP. CDR3 residues: CASGLVGVSGRYNEQFF. The CDR3 nucleotides read TGTGCTAGTGGTTTGGTAGGGGTTAGCGGGCGCTACAATGAGCAGTTCTTC.

A few counts support this clonotype. The V gene is TRBV27, the J gene TRBJ2-7; D is possibly TRBD2 (5 bases). The CDR3 sequence is 14 residues long. The germline V gene has CDR1 MNHEY and CDR2 SMNVEV (reference sequence). Trimming shortened V by 6 bases and J by 0 bases, and 12 bases separated the two germline ends. CDR3 coding DNA: TGTGCCAGCAGGGGAGCAGTGGCCTCCTACGAGCAGTACTTC. Translating it yields CASRGAVASYEQYF.

The V gene is TRBV19, the J gene TRBJ1-5; TRBD1 matches at 10 bases. Germline V CDR1 and CDR2: LNHDA, SQIVND (reference sequence). This CDR3 has 15 residues. After removal of 6 bases from V and 7 bases from J, the junction contained 9 bases not matched to a gene. The CDR3 DNA follows: TGTGCCAGTAGGGAGGGACAGGGGAACAGGCAGCCCCAGCATTTT. This translates into CASREGQGNRQPQHF.

There are many counts of this clonotype. The chain joins TRBV7-3 to TRBJ2-1; the match to TRBD1 covers 10 bases. V shed 5 bases and J 4 bases; nucleotides not matched to a gene: 5. The germline V gene has CDR1 SGHTA and CDR2 FQGTGA. This CDR3 is 15 amino acids long. This CDR3 reads CASSTRTGGYNEQFF. CDR3 DNA sequence: TGTGCCAGCAGCACGCGGACAGGGGGGTACAATGAGCAGTTCTTC.

The table lists this clonotype with a few counts. The genes are TRBV20-1 and TRBJ2-1; no clear D gene. V gave up 3 bases and J gave up 11 bases, with 11 bases separating them. Germline V CDR1 and CDR2: DFQATT, SNEGSKA (reference sequence). This CDR3 comprises 11 residues. The CDR3 DNA is TGCAGTGCTAGTTTATCCGGACAGCAGTTCTTC. Its translation: CSASLSGQQFF.

This clonotype has ten or more counts. A junction end diverges from the germline sequence, so it may reflect a read error. The CDR3 protein is CASFFGTGNAGELFF. The DNA of the CDR3 is TGTGCCAGCTTCTTCGGGACAGGGAACGCCGGGGAGCTGTTTTTT. The rearrangement uses TRBV18 and TRBJ2-2; TRBD1 matches at 9 bases. Germline V gives CDR1 KGHSH, CDR2 LQKENI. The length of the CDR3 is 15 residues.

This chain connects TRBV7-3 to TRBJ2-5; 8 nucleotides match TRBD1. The CDR3 runs to 16 residues. Germline V gene data show CDR1 as SGHTA and CDR2 as FQGTGA. The V and J ends lost 1 base and 5 bases, in that order; junction bases with no gene match: 9. This CDR3 reads CASSLSVAGGRETQYF. The DNA of the CDR3 is TGTGCCAGCAGCTTAAGTGTGGCAGGGGGCCGGGAGACCCAGTACTTC. The full variable domain, completed using reference TRBV7-3 and TRBJ2-5, is GAGVSQTPSNKVTEKGKYVELRCDPISGHTALYWYRQSLGQGPEFLIYFQGTGAADDSGLPNDRFFAVRPEGSVSTLKIQRTERGDSAVYLCASSLSVAGGRETQYFGPGTRLLVL.

This clonotype was seen at least ten times. The chain has TRBV12-3 or TRBV12-4 and TRBJ2-3; no firm D call. The CDR3 is 13 residues long. Trimming cost V 4 bases and J 4 bases, with 9 bases left between them. CDR3: CASSSWGADTQYF. The CDR3 DNA reads as TGTGCCAGCAGTTCCTGGGGTGCAGATACGCAGTATTTT.